The clone carrying this TCR beta chain was seen only a few times. As yet, its antigen is unknown. Described treatment: oral pan-JAK inhibitor, 5-10 mg twice daily. The CDR3 totals 15 residues. The V end lost 4 bases, the J end lost 1 base, and 10 bases lay between the germline ends. Germline-derived CDR1 and CDR2 are SEHNR and FQNEAQ (reference sequence). The data belong to a study of CD8+ T cells in alopecia areata. General study findings and limits: Sequencing of scalp samples also includes resident alphabeta T cells from normal skin.

cDNA reverse transcribed from extracted RNA served as the sequencing template. TCRdb's table, derived via immunoSEQ multiplex PCR, lists solely in-frame clones and lacks some. The sample holds some 130,000 clones, 53% seen once. This TCR was sampled from a human donor with alopecia areata. This sample comprised CD4+ T cells sorted from blood, obtained at week 4, from a patient treated with tofacitinib. This chain connects TRBV7-9 to TRBJ2-2, with D hard to call. CDR3 sequence (DNA): TGTGCCAGCAGCTCTACGACAAGGAACACCGGGGAGCTGTTTTTT. Its protein product is CASSSTTRNTGELFF.